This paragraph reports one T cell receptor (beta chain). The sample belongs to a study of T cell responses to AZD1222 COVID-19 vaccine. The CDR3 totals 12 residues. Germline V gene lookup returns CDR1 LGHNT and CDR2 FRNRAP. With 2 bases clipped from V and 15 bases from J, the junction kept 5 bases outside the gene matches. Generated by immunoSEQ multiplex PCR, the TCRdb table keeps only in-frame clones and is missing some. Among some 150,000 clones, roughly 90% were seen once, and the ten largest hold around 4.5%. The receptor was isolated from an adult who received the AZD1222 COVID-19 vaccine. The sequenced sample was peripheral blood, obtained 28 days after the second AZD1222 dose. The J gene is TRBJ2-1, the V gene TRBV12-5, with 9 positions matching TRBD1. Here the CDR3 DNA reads TGTGCTAGTGGTTTGCAGGACAGGGGCGCGTTCTTC. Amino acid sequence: CASGLQDRGAFF.